Listed below are T cell receptor beta chains from one sample, sequenced in a study of cytomegalovirus exposure and HLA in healthy donors. The method was immunoSEQ multiplex PCR; TCRdb's version includes in-frame clones alone and lacks a portion of them. Of tens of thousands of clones in the sample, about 90% were seen once. Sequences were obtained from PBMCs. The receptor source for this set is a woman in her late teens or twenties in good health and CMV-seropositive. CDR3s include the opening cysteine and the closing phenylalanine or tryptophan. A D gene is named only where the DNA matches it firmly. Clone size appears in some rows only: once, few, many, or a class for an expanded clone.

DNA: TGTGCCAGCAGTGGGGGGACAGGGTGGAGCAATCAGCCCCAGCATTTT
CDR3: CASSGGTGWSNQPQHF
J: TRBJ1-5
V: TRBV2
D: TRBD1
size: .

DNA: TGTGCCAGCAGCTGGACTAGCGGGAGTGCTCACGAGCAGTACTTC
CDR3: CASSWTSGSAHEQYF
J: TRBJ2-7
V: TRBV13
D: TRBD2
size: .

DNA: TGTGCCAGCAGCTTGGCCCGGGGGGGGACTTACAATGAGCAGTTCTTC
CDR3: CASSLARGGTYNEQFF
J: TRBJ2-1
V: TRBV5-4
D: TRBD2
size: .

DNA: TGTGCCAGCAAACCAAGGGGGAGCTACAATGAGCAGTTCTTC
CDR3: CASKPRGSYNEQFF
J: TRBJ2-1
V: TRBV11-2
D: .
size: .

DNA: TGTGCCAGCAGTTACTCAGGGGGGGCAACCTACGAGCAGTACTTC
CDR3: CASSYSGGATYEQYF
J: TRBJ2-7
V: TRBV6-5
D: .
size: .

DNA: TGTGCCAGCAGCCCCGGGACTAGCCGCAGTGAGCAGTTCTTC
CDR3: CASSPGTSRSEQFF
J: TRBJ2-1
V: TRBV14
D: TRBD2
size: few

DNA: TGTGCCAGCAGTGAAACCCGGAGTGAGCAGTTCTTC
CDR3: CASSETRSEQFF
J: TRBJ2-1
V: TRBV2
D: .
size: .

DNA: TGTGCCAGCAGTGGGTGGAGACTAGCGGGAGGGCCTACAGATACGCAGTATTTT
CDR3: CASSGWRLAGGPTDTQYF
J: TRBJ2-3
V: TRBV2
D: TRBD2
size: .

DNA: TGTGCCAGCAGCTTAGGGGGGGGGACAGGTACTACTGAAGCTTTCTTT
CDR3: CASSLGGGTGTTEAFF
J: TRBJ1-1
V: TRBV11-3
D: TRBD1
size: .

DNA: TGTGCCAGCAGTAATCGGGAGACCCCAGATACGCAGTATTTT
CDR3: CASSNRETPDTQYF
J: TRBJ2-3
V: TRBV2
D: .
size: .

DNA: TGTGCCAGCAGCTTACCTCCGACTCATGGCTACACCTTC
CDR3: CASSLPPTHGYTF
J: TRBJ1-2
V: TRBV7-9
D: .
size: .